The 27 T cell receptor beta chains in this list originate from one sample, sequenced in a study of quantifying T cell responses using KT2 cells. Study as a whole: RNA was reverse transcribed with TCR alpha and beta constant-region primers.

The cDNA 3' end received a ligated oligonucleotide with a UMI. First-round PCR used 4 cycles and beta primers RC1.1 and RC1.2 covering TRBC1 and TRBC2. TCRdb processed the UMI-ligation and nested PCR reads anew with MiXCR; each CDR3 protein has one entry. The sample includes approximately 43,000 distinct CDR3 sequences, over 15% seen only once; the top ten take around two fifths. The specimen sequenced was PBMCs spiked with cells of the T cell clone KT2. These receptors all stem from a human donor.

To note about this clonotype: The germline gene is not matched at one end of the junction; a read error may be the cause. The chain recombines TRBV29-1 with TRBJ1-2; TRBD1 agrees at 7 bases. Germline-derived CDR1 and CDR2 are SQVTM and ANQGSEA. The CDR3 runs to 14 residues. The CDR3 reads CSFHPGTENYGYNF. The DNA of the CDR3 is TGCAGCTTCCATCCCGGGACAGAGAACTATGGCTACAACTTC.

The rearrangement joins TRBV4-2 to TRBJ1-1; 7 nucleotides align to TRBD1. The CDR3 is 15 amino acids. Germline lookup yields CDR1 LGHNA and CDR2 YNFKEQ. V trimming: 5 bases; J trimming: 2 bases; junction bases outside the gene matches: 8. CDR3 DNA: TGTGCCAGCAGCTTCCGACAGGGAACTAACACTGAAGCTTTCTTT. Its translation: CASSFRQGTNTEAFF.

The CDR3 region is CASSRTTGTNQPQHF. The CDR3 nucleotides read TGTGCCAGCAGCCGGACGACAGGGACAAATCAGCCCCAGCATTTT. This chain uses TRBV11-2 with TRBJ1-5, with TRBD1 matching 7 bases. The CDR3 spans 15 residues. Per germline, CDR1 SGHAT and CDR2 FQNNGV. Trimming cost V 5 bases and J 4 bases; bases outside gene matches: 8.

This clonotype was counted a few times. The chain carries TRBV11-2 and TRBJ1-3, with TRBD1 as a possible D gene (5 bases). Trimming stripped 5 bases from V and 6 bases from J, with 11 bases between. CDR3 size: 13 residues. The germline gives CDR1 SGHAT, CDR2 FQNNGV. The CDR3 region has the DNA TGTGCCAGCAGCACAGGTCTAGAAAACACCATATATTTT. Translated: CASSTGLENTIYF.

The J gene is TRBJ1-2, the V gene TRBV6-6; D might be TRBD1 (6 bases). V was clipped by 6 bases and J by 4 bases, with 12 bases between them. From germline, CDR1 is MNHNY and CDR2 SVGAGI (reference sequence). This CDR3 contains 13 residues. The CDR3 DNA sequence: TGTGCCAGCAGCCCAGGGGTCCCCTATGGCTACACCTTC. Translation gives CASSPGVPYGYTF.

This chain's CDR3 is CASSLQGAGDTEAFF. Written as DNA, the CDR3 is TGTGCCAGCAGCCTACAGGGGGCGGGGGACACTGAAGCTTTCTTT. The chain joins TRBV12-3 or TRBV12-4 to TRBJ1-1; 9 bases map to TRBD1. The CDR3 sequence is 15 residues long. V lost 6 bases and J lost 3; bases outside the gene matches: 8.

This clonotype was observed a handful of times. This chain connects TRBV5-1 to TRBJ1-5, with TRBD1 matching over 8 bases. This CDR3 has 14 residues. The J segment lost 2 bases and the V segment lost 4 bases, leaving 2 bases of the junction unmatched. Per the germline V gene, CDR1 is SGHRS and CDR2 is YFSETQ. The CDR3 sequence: CASSPTGGNQPQHF. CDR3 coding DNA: TGCGCCAGCAGCCCGACAGGGGGCAATCAGCCCCAGCATTTT.

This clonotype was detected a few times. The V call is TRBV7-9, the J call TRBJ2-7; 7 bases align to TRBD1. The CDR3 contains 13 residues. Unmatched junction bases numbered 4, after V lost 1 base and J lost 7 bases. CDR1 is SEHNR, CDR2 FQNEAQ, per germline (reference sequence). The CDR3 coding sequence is TGTGCCAGCAGCTTAGGGTCAGGGGGTGAGCAGTACTTC. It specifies CASSLGSGGEQYF.

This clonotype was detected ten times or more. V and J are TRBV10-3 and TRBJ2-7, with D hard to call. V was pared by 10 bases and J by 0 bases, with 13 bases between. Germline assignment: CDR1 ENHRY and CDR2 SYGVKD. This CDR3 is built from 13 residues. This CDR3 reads CATGTQSSYEQYF. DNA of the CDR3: TGTGCCACGGGCACCCAGAGCTCCTACGAGCAGTACTTC.

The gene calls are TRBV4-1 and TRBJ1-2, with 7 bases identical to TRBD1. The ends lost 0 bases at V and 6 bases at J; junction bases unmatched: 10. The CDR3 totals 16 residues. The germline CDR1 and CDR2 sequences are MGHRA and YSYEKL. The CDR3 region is CASSQDLTGVFHGYTF. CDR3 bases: TGCGCCAGCAGCCAAGATCTAACAGGGGTGTTTCATGGCTACACCTTC.

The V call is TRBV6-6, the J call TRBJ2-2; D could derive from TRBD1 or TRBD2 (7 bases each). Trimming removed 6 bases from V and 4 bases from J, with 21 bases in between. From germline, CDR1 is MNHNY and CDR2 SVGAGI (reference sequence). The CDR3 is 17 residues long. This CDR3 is CASSPRGGGKPTGELFF. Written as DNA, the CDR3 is TGTGCCAGCAGCCCCAGGGGGGGTGGAAAACCCACCGGGGAGCTGTTTTTT.

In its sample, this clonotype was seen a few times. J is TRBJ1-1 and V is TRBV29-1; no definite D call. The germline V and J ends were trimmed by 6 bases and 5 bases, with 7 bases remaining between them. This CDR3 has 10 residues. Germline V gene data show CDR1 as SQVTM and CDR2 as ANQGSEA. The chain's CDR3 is CSVWRTEAFF. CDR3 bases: TGCAGCGTCTGGAGGACTGAAGCTTTCTTT. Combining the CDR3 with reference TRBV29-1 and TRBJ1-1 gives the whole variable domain SAVISQKPSRDICQRGTSLTIQCQVDSQVTMMFWYRQQPGQSLTLIATANQGSEATYESGFVIDKFPISRPNLTFSTLTVSNMSPEDSSIYLCSVWRTEAFFGQGTRLTVV.

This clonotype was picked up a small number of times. The CDR3 sequence is CASGQEMNTEAFF. CDR3 DNA: TGTGCTAGTGGTCAGGAGATGAACACTGAAGCTTTCTTT. The genes are TRBV12-5 and TRBJ1-1; D gene unclear. Deletions cut 5 bases from V and 0 bases from J, with 7 bases between. In germline, CDR1 is LGHNT, CDR2 FRNRAP. The CDR3 has 13 residues.

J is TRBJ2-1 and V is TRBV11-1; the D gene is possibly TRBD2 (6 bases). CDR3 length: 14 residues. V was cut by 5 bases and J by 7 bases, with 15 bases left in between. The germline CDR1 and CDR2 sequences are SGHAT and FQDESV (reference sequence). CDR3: CASSLFMEGNEQFF. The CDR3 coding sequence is TGTGCCAGCAGCCTCTTTATGGAGGGAAATGAGCAGTTCTTC.

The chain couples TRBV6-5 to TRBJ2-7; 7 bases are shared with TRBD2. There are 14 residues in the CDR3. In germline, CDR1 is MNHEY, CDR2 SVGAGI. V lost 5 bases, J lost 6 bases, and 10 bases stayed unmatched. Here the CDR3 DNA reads TGTGCCAGCAGTCCGGACTTCCCGGGAGGCGAGCAGTACTTC. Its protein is CASSPDFPGGEQYF.

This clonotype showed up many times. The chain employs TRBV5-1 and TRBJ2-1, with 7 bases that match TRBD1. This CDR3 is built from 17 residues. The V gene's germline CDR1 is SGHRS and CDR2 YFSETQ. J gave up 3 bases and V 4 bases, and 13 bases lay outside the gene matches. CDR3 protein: CASSVETGDVVYNEQFF. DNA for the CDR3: TGCGCCAGCAGCGTGGAAACAGGGGACGTTGTCTACAATGAGCAGTTCTTC.

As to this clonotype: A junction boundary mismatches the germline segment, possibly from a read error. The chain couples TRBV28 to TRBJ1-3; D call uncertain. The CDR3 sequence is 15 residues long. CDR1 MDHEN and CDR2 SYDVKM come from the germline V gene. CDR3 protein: CGSSGDTRSGNTIYF. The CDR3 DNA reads TGTGGCAGCAGCGGCGACACGCGCTCTGGAAACACCATATATTTT.

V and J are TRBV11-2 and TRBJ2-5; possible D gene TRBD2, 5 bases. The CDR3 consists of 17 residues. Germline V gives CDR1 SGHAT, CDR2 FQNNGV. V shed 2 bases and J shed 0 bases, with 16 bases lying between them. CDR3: CASSLSTGVAYQETQYF. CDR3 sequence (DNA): TGTGCCAGCAGCTTATCAACCGGGGTAGCTTACCAAGAGACCCAGTACTTC.

CDR3 loop: CASSSGLEETQYF. CDR3 in DNA: TGTGCCAGCAGCTCGGGACTAGAGGAGACCCAGTACTTC. The chain carries TRBV5-6 and TRBJ2-5; TRBD2 aligns across 8 bases. The trim removed 3 bases at V and 5 bases at J, leaving 3 bases unmatched. This CDR3 is built from 13 residues. Germline lookup yields CDR1 SGHDT and CDR2 YYEEEE.

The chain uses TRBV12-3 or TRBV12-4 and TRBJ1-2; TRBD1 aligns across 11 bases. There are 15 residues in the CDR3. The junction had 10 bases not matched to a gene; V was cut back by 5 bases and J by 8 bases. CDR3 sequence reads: CASSPRTGGVWGYTF. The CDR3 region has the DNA TGTGCCAGCAGTCCTAGGACAGGGGGCGTTTGGGGCTACACCTTC.

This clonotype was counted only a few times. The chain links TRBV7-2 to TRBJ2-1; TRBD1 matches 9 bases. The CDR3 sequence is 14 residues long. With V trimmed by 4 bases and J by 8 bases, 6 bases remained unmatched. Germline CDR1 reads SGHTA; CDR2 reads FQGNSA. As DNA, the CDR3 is TGTGCCAGCAGCTCCTGGACAGGGGAAGATGAGCAGTTCTTC. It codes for CASSSWTGEDEQFF.

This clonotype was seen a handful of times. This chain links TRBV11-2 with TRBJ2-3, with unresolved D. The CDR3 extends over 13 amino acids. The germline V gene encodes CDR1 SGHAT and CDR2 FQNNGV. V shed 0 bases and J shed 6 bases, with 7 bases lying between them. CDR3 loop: CASSLDREDTQYF. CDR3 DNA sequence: TGTGCCAGCAGCTTAGATCGAGAGGATACGCAGTATTTT.

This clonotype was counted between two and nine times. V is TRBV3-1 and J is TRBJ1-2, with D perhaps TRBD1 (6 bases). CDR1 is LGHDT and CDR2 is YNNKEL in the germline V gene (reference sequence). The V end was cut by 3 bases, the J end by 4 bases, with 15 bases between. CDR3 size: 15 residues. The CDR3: CASSQAGQSLYGYTF. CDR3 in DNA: TGTGCCAGCAGCCAGGCTGGACAGTCCCTCTATGGCTACACCTTC.

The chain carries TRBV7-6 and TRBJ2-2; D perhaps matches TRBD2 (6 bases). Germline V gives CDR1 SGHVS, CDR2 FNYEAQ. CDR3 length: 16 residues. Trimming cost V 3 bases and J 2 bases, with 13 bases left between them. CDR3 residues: CASSFGRDLNTGELFF. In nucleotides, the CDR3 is TGTGCCAGCAGCTTCGGGAGAGACCTTAACACCGGGGAGCTGTTTTTT.

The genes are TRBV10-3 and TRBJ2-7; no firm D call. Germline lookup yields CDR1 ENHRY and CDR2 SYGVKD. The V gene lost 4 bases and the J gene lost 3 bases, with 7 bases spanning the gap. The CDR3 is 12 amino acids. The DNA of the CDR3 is TGTGCCATCAGTGGCGGTCTCTACGAGCAGTACTTC. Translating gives CAISGGLYEQYF.

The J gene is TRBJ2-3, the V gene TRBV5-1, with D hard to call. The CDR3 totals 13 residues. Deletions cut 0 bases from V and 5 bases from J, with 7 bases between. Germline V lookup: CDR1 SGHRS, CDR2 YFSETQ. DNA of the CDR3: TGCGCCAGCAGCTTGGAGACGCAAGATACGCAGTATTTT. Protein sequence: CASSLETQDTQYF.

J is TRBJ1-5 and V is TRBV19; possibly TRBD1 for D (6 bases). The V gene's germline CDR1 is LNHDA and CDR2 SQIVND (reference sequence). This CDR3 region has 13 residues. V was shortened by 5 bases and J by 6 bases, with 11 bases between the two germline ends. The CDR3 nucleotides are TGTGCCAGTAGTTTGGTGGGGGCTCAGCCCCAGCATTTT. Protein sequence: CASSLVGAQPQHF. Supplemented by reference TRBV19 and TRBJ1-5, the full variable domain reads DGGITQSPKYLFRKEGQNVTLSCEQNLNHDAMYWYRQDPGQGLRLIYYSQIVNDFQKGDIAEGYSVSREKKESFPLTVTSAQKNPTAFYLCASSLVGAQPQHFGDGTRLSIL.